This T cell receptor (beta chain) was captured by sequencing in a study of T-cell reconstitution after alpha-beta-depleted transplantation in children. Whole-study results and caveats: The study reportedly traced alpha-beta T cells about two months after transplant to several hundred expanded graft clones. Once a year had passed after transplant, T-cell counts and diversity came mostly from newly produced T cells. Some patients' high day-60 TCRbeta diversity was traced to surviving recipient T cells and thymic progenitors.

This clonotype has ten or more counts. Its antigen is as yet unknown. J lost 4 bases, V lost 5 bases, and 10 bases had no gene match. The CDR3 runs to 16 residues. The TCRbeta library was prepared with unique molecular identifiers. From the PCR reads, TCRdb called clonotypes with MiXCR, one entry per CDR3 protein. This table holds around 300,000 distinct CDR3 sequences, 9.5% to 13% found once. The rearrangement joins TRBV12-3 or TRBV12-4 to TRBJ2-2; 7 bases line up with TRBD1. This TCR was recovered from a male patient aged 2 to 10 who had a stem cell transplant for chronic granulomatous disease, so the T cells may come from the graft donor. Sample: peripheral blood, taken 180 days after TCRalphabeta/CD19-depleted stem cell transplant. CDR3: CASSADRAVGTGELFF. CDR3 nucleotide sequence: TGTGCCAGCAGTGCAGACAGGGCCGTGGGCACCGGGGAGCTGTTTTTT.